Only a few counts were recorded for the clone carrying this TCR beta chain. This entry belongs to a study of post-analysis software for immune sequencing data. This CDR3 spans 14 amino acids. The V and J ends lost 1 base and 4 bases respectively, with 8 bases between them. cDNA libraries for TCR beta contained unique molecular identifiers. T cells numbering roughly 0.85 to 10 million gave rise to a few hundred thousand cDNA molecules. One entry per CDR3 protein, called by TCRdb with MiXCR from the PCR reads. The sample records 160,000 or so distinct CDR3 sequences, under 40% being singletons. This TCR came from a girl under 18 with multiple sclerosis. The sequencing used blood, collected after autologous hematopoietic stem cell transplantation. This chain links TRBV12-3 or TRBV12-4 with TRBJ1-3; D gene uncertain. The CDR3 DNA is TGTGCCAGCAGTTTAGTCGTAGGGGGAAACACCATATATTTT. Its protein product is CASSLVVGGNTIYF.